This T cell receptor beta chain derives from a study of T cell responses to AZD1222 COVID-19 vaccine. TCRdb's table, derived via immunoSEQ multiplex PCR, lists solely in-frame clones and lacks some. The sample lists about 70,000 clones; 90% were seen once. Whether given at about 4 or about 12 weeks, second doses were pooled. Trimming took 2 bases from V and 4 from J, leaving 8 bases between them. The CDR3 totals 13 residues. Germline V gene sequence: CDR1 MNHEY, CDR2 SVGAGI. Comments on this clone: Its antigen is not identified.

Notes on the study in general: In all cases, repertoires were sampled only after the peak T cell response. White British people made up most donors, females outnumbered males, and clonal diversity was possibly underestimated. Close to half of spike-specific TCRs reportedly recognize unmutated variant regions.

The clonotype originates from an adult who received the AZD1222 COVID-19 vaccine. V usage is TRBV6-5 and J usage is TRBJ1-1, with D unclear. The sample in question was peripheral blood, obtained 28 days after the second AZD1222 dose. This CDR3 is CASSYRIGTEAFF. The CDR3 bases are TGTGCCAGCAGTTACCGAATCGGCACTGAAGCTTTCTTT.